This T cell receptor (beta chain) was observed in a study of cytomegalovirus exposure and HLA in healthy donors. Study-level points and caveats: Indistinguishable V segments such as TRBV6-2 and TRBV6-3 were excluded.

CDR3 length equals 14 residues. CDR1 is SGHRS, CDR2 YFSETQ, per germline. J was trimmed by 5 bases and V by 2 bases; bases with no gene match: 6. Researchers ran the PCR with 60 Vbeta and 13 Jbeta primers. Generated by immunoSEQ multiplex PCR, the TCRdb table keeps only in-frame clones and is missing some. Of 130,000 to 150,000 clones in the sample, approximately 80% are singletons; the top ten hold around 5.4%. On this clone: The antigen remains unidentified.

This TCR derives from a man under 40 in good health and CMV-seropositive. The sequencing input was PBMCs. V gene TRBV5-1 combines with J gene TRBJ2-5, with 7 bases fitting TRBD1. DNA for the CDR3: TGCGCCAGCAGCTTAATAGGACAGGAGGAGACCCAGTACTTC. This gives the protein CASSLIGQEETQYF.